The 21 T cell receptor beta chains listed next were all sequenced from one sample in a study of relationships among human T cell subsets. The T cell receptor alpha and beta CDR3 regions were amplified from mRNA by semiquantitative ARM-PCR. ARM-PCR used tagged nested gene-specific primers, then communal superprimers for exponential amplification. TCRdb re-analysed the multiplex PCR reads in MiXCR, keeping a single row per CDR3 protein. This sample yields about 2,900 distinct CDR3 sequences, of which roughly 79% are seen a single time; roughly a sixth belongs to the top ten. The sequenced material came from total T cells sorted from blood. The origin of the receptors is a man aged 40-49 years in good health.

The gene calls are TRBV24-1 and TRBJ2-3, with TRBD2 matching over 7 bases. Germline V CDR1 and CDR2: KGHDR, SFDVKD. The length of the CDR3 is 15 residues. J was trimmed by 4 bases and V by 0 bases; bases with no gene match: 3. Here the CDR3 reads CATSDLRAGADTQYF. The CDR3 DNA follows: TGTGCCACCAGTGATTTGCGTGCGGGAGCAGATACGCAGTATTTT.

The rearrangement joins TRBV5-1 to TRBJ2-7; no firm D call. The CDR3 loop spans 12 amino acids. The germline V gene encodes CDR1 SGHRS and CDR2 YFSETQ. Deletions cut 0 bases from V and 6 bases from J, with 7 bases between. CDR3 sequence: CASSLGAFEQYF. CDR3 DNA: TGCGCCAGCAGCTTGGGGGCCTTCGAGCAGTACTTC. The full variable domain, its missing parts supplied by reference TRBV5-1 and TRBJ2-7, is KAGVTQTPRYLIKTRGQQVTLSCSPISGHRSVSWYQQTPGQGLQFLFEYFSETQRNKGNFPGRFSGRQFSNSRSEMNVSTLELGDSALYLCASSLGAFEQYFGPGTRLTVT.

V usage is TRBV27 and J usage is TRBJ2-3; D is undetermined. The V gene's germline CDR1 is MNHEY and CDR2 SMNVEV (reference sequence). V was cut by 8 bases and J by 3 bases, with 6 bases left in between. This CDR3 is built from 11 residues. CDR3 residues: CASGNTDTQYF. The CDR3 DNA reads as TGTGCCAGCGGAAATACAGATACGCAGTATTTT.

CDR3 nucleotides: TGTGCCAGCAGCTTAGACGATGCTAGCAATCAGCCCCAGCATTTT. Amino acids: CASSLDDASNQPQHF. The chain combines TRBV7-8 with TRBJ1-5, with D hard to call. This CDR3 is 15 amino acids long. Trimming took 1 base from V and 0 from J, leaving 7 bases between them. Germline-derived CDR1 and CDR2 are SGHVS and FQNEAQ.

This chain links TRBV11-2 with TRBJ1-2; D may be TRBD1 (5 bases). Germline V gene lookup returns CDR1 SGHAT and CDR2 FQNNGV. Trimming removed 2 bases at V and 8 bases at J, with 15 bases between. The CDR3 sequence is 14 residues long. The CDR3 loop reads CASSLTSRAEGYTF. In DNA, the CDR3 is TGTGCCAGCAGCTTAACTTCCAGGGCGGAAGGCTACACCTTC.

The genes are TRBV29-1 and TRBJ1-1; D remains ambiguous. V was trimmed by 6 bases and J by 7 bases, leaving 9 bases between them. The CDR3 is 10 residues long. In germline, CDR1 is SQVTM, CDR2 ANQGSEA. CDR3: CSVRHLEAFF. As DNA, the CDR3 is TGCAGCGTGCGGCACCTTGAAGCTTTCTTT.

The J gene is TRBJ2-1, the V gene TRBV5-1; no clear D. The CDR3 has 13 amino acids. The V gene lost 1 base and the J gene lost 8 bases, with 10 bases spanning the gap. Germline CDR1 and CDR2: SGHRS and YFSETQ. The CDR3 DNA reads TGCGCCAGCAGCTTGAAGGGTATCTATGAGCAGTTCTTC. It is translated as CASSLKGIYEQFF.

The chain couples TRBV5-1 to TRBJ2-7; 8 bases are shared with TRBD1. The CDR3 runs to 19 residues. V dropped 3 bases and J dropped 0; count of bases not matched to a gene: 17. Germline assignment: CDR1 SGHRS and CDR2 YFSETQ. The CDR3: CASSSQPDGRQGSSYEQYF. The CDR3 DNA sequence: TGCGCCAGCAGCTCCCAACCCGACGGTAGACAGGGGAGCTCCTACGAGCAGTACTTC. Complete variable domain (other parts from reference TRBV5-1 and TRBJ2-7): KAGVTQTPRYLIKTRGQQVTLSCSPISGHRSVSWYQQTPGQGLQFLFEYFSETQRNKGNFPGRFSGRQFSNSRSEMNVSTLELGDSALYLCASSSQPDGRQGSSYEQYFGPGTRLTVT.

V usage is TRBV29-1 and J usage is TRBJ2-3, with D possibly TRBD1 on 6 matching bases. V dropped 6 bases and J dropped 0 bases, with 13 bases sitting between them. CDR3 size: 14 residues. Germline CDR1 reads SQVTM; CDR2 reads ANQGSEA. The DNA for the CDR3 is TGCAGCGTGGCGACAGGAACTAGCACAGATACGCAGTATTTT. Translated: CSVATGTSTDTQYF.

This chain joins TRBV6-5 and TRBJ2-1; D uncertain. Germline CDR1 MNHEY, CDR2 SVGAGI. Trimming pared 0 bases from V and 6 bases from J, leaving 12 bases between. This CDR3 region has 15 residues. This chain's CDR3 is CASSYSAAVRNEQFF. Written as DNA, the CDR3 is TGTGCCAGCAGTTACTCGGCGGCAGTCCGCAATGAGCAGTTCTTC.

This clonotype was seen just once. The chain has TRBV11-2 and TRBJ2-7; D gene uncertain. Between the trimmed V and J ends, which lost 7 bases and 5 bases, there was a span of 9 bases. CDR1 SGHAT and CDR2 FQNNGV come from the germline V gene. The CDR3 totals 11 residues. The CDR3 spells CASTSNNEQYF. The CDR3 DNA reads TGTGCCAGCACCTCGAACAACGAGCAGTACTTC.

This rearrangement joins TRBV29-1 to TRBJ2-4, with D perhaps matching TRBD1 (6 bases). The V gene lost 7 bases and the J gene lost 7 bases, with 17 bases spanning the gap. This CDR3 has 13 amino acids. CDR1 is SQVTM, CDR2 ANQGSEA, per germline. CDR3 sequence: CSAATRGSNIQYF. In DNA form, the CDR3 reads TGCAGCGCCGCCACAAGGGGGTCGAACATTCAGTACTTC.

V and J are TRBV12-3 or TRBV12-4 and TRBJ2-3; 9 bases map to TRBD2. The CDR3 consists of 13 residues. V gave up 6 bases and J gave up 6 bases; unmatched junction bases: 4. The CDR3 DNA reads TGTGCCAGCAGCGGGCTAGCGGGGGATACGCAGTATTTT. Translating it yields CASSGLAGDTQYF.

V is TRBV28 and J is TRBJ2-1, with D perhaps TRBD1 or TRBD2 (5 bases each). CDR3 size: 15 residues. Germline loops: CDR1 MDHEN, CDR2 SYDVKM. The ends were cut back, 8 bases at V and 8 bases at J, with 22 bases in the middle. The CDR3 here is CASGSHSGAYYEQFF. CDR3 sequence (DNA): TGTGCCAGCGGCTCTCACTCCGGGGCTTACTATGAGCAGTTCTTC.

This clonotype was picked up a small number of times. CDR3 protein: CASSPQSYEQYF. The CDR3 nucleotides are TGTGCCAGCAGCCCCCAGTCCTACGAGCAGTACTTC. The rearrangement uses TRBV7-9 and TRBJ2-7; D is unresolved. V lost 5 bases to trimming and J lost 1 base, with 6 bases between them. The CDR3 extends over 12 amino acids. Germline lookup yields CDR1 SEHNR and CDR2 FQNEAQ (reference sequence).

In this sample, this clonotype turned up a few times. This sequence joins TRBV14 and TRBJ2-1; D unclear. The CDR3 is 12 amino acids. Trimming cost V 6 bases and J 10 bases, with 13 bases left between them. In germline, CDR1 is SGHDN, CDR2 FVKESK. Here the CDR3 DNA reads TGTGCCAGCAGGTCCGGTATCGGCGAGCAGTTCTTC. Its protein product is CASRSGIGEQFF. The whole variable domain, remainder taken from reference TRBV14 and TRBJ2-1, is EAGVTQFPSHSVIEKGQTVTLRCDPISGHDNLYWYRRVMGKEIKFLLHFVKESKQDESGMPNNRFLAERTGGTYSTLKVQPAELEDSGVYFCASRSGIGEQFFGPGTRLTVL.

CDR3 sequence: CASSSSGTYADTQYF. CDR3 nucleotides: TGTGCCAGCAGTTCATCAGGGACATATGCAGATACGCAGTATTTT. The chain recombines TRBV28 with TRBJ2-3, with a weak D call TRBD1 (6 bases). The CDR3 extends over 15 amino acids. Germline V gene sequence: CDR1 MDHEN, CDR2 SYDVKM. Trimming left V 4 bases short and J 4 bases short, with 15 bases between.

The chain carries TRBV19 and TRBJ2-1; 16 bases map to TRBD2. Germline loops: CDR1 LNHDA, CDR2 SQIVND (reference sequence). The CDR3 is 17 amino acids. The V gene end was trimmed by 3 bases and the J gene end by 8 bases; junction bases not matched to a gene: 7. CDR3 residues: CASSISGTSGRGDEQFF. In DNA form, the CDR3 reads TGTGCCAGTAGTATCAGCGGGACTAGCGGGAGGGGGGATGAGCAGTTCTTC.

V is TRBV11-2 and J is TRBJ2-5; weak D call: TRBD2 (7 bases). The CDR3 runs to 15 residues. V lost 2 bases and J 3 bases, leaving 13 bases between the germline ends. CDR1 and CDR2 (germline): SGHAT, FQNNGV. The CDR3 region has the DNA TGTGCCAGCAGCTTATTGAAAGGGGGGGAAGAGACCCAGTACTTC. Protein: CASSLLKGGEETQYF.

This clonotype was detected a few times. V gene TRBV4-2 combines with J gene TRBJ2-2; D remains ambiguous. V lost 3 bases, J lost 2 bases, and 22 bases lay in between. This CDR3 region has 19 residues. Germline V gene sequence: CDR1 LGHNA, CDR2 YNFKEQ. The CDR3 loop is CASSHISSEGPINTGELFF. DNA of the CDR3: TGTGCCAGCAGCCATATCTCTTCGGAAGGGCCTATTAACACCGGGGAGCTGTTTTTT.

V is TRBV28 and J is TRBJ1-1; D gene unclear. This CDR3 contains 12 residues. Trimming removed 3 bases at V and 1 base at J, with 3 bases between. Germline V gene data show CDR1 as MDHEN and CDR2 as SYDVKM. The CDR3: CASSLENTEAFF. DNA of the CDR3: TGTGCCAGCAGTTTGGAGAACACTGAAGCTTTCTTT.